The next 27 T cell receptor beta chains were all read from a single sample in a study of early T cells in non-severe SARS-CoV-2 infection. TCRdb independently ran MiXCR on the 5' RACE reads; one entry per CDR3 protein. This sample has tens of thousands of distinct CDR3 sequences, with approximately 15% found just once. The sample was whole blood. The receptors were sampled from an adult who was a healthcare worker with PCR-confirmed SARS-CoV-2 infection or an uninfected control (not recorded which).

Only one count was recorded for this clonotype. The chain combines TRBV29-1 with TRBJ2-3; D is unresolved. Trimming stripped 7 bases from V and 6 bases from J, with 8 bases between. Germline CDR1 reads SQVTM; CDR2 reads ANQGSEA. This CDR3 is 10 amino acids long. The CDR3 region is CSGAIDTQYF. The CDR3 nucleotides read TGCAGCGGAGCCATCGATACGCAGTATTTT.

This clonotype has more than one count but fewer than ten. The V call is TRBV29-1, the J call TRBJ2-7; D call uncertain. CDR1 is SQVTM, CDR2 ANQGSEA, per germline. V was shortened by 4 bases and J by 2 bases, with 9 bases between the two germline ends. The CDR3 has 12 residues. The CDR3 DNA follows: TGCAGCGTTGGTTCGCCCCCCTACGAGCAGTACTTC. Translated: CSVGSPPYEQYF.

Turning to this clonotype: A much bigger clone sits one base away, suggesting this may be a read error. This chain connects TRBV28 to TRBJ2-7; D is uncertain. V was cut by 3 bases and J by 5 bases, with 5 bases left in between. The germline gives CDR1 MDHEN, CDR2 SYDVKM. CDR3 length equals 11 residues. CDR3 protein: CASSFTDEQYF. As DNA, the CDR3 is TGTGCCAGCAGTTTTACCGACGAGCAGTACTTC.

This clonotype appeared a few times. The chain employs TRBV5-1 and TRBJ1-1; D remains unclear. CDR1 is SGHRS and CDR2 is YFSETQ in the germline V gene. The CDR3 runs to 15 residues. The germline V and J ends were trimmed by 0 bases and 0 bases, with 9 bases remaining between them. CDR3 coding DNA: TGCGCCAGCAGCTTGGAAGGCTTTATGAACACTGAAGCTTTCTTT. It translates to CASSLEGFMNTEAFF.

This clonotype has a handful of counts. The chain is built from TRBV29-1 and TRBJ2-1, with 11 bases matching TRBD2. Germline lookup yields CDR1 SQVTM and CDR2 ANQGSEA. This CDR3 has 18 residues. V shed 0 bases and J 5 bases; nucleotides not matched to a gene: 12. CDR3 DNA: TGCAGCGTTGAAGATCAAGGTAGCGGGAGGGCTATCCACAATGAGCAGTTCTTC. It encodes CSVEDQGSGRAIHNEQFF.

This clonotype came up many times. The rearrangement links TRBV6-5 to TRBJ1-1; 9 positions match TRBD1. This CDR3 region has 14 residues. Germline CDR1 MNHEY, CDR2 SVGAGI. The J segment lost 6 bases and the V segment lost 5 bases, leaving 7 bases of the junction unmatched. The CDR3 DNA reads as TGTGCCAGCAGTACCCGGGACAGGGAGGCTGAAGCTTTCTTT. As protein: CASSTRDREAEAFF.

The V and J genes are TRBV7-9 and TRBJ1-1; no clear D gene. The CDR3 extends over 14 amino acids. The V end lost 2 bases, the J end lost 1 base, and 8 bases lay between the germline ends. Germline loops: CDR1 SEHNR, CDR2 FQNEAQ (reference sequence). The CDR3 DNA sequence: TGTGCCAGCAGCTTAATTCCAGAGAACACTGAAGCTTTCTTT. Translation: CASSLIPENTEAFF. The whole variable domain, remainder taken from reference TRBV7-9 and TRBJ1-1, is DTGVSQNPRHKITKRGQNVTFRCDPISEHNRLYWYRQTLGQGPEFLTYFQNEAQLEKSRLLSDRFSAERPKGSFSTLEIQRTEQGDSAMYLCASSLIPENTEAFFGQGTRLTVV.

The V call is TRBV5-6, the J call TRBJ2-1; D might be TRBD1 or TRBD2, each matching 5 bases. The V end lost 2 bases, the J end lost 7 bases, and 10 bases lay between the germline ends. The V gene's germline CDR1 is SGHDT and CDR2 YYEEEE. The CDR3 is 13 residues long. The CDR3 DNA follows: TGTGCCAGCAGCTTCGGGGCCGTAAATGAGCAGTTCTTC. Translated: CASSFGAVNEQFF.

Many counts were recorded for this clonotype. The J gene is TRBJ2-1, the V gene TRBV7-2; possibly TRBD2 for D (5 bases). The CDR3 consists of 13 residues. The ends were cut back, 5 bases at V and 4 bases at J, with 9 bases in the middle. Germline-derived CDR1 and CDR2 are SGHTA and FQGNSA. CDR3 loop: CASSAGLYNEQFF. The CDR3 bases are TGTGCCAGCAGCGCCGGACTTTACAATGAGCAGTTCTTC.

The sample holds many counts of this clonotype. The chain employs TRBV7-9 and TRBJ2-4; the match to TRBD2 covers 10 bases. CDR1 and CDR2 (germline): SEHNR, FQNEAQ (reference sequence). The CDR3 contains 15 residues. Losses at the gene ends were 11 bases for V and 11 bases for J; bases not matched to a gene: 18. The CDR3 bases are TGTGCCGGCAACTCACTAGCGGGAACAAGGGGCCTTCAGTACTTC. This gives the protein CAGNSLAGTRGLQYF.

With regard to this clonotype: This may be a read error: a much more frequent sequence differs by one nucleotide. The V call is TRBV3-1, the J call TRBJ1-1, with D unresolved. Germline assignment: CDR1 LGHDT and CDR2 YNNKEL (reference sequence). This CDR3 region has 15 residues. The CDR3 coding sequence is TGTGTCAGCAGCCAAGCCCCAACAAGGAACACTGAAGCTTTCTTT. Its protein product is CVSSQAPTRNTEAFF. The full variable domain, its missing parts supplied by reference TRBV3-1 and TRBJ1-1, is DTAVSQTPKYLVTQMGNDKSIKCEQNLGHDTMYWYKQDSKKFLKIMFSYNNKELIINETVPNRFSPKSPDKAHLNLHINSLELGDSAVYFCVSSQAPTRNTEAFFGQGTRLTVV.

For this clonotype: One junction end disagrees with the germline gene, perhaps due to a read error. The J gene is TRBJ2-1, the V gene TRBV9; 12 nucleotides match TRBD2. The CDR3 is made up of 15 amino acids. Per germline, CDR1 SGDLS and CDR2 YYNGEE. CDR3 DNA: TGTGCCGGCAGCCCCCGACTAGCGGGGGACAATGAGCAGTTCTTC. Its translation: CAGSPRLAGDNEQFF.

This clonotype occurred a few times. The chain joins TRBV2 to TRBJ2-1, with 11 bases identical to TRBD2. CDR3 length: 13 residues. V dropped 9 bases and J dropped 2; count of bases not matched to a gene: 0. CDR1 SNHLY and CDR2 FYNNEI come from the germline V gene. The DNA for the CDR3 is TGTGCCAGGACTAGCGGGGCCTACAATGAGCAGTTCTTC. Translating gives CARTSGAYNEQFF.

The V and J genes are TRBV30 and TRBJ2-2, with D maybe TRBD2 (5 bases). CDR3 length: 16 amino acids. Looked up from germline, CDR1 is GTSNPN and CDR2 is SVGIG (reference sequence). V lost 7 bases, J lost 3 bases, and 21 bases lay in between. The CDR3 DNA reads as TGTGCCTTCCACCGGGGTGGCGGGTGGGACACCGGGGAGCTGTTTTTT. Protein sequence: CAFHRGGGWDTGELFF.

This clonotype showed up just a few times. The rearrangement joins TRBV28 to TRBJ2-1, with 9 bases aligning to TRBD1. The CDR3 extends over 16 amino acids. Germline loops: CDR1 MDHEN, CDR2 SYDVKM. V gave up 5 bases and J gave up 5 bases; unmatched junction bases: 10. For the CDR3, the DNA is TGTGCCAGCAGTCGGTTCCGGGACAGGGTGCACAATGAGCAGTTCTTC. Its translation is CASSRFRDRVHNEQFF. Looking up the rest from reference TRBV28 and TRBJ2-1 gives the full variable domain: DVKVTQSSRYLVKRTGEKVFLECVQDMDHENMFWYRQDPGLGLRLIYFSYDVKMKEKGDIPEGYSVSREKKERFSLILESASTNQTSMYLCASSRFRDRVHNEQFFGPGTRLTVL.

The CDR3: CASSSRGSFTSTDTQYF. For the CDR3, the DNA is TGTGCCAGCAGTTCGCGCGGGAGTTTTACTAGCACAGATACGCAGTATTTT. This chain uses TRBV12-3 or TRBV12-4 with TRBJ2-3; 7 bases align to TRBD2. The CDR3 length is 17 residues. V lost 4 bases to trimming and J lost 0 bases; unmatched junction nucleotides: 10.

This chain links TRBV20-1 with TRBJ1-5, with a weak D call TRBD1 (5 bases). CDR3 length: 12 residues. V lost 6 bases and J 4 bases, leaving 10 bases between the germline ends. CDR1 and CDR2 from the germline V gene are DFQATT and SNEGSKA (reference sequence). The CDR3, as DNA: TGCAGTGCGGGGTCAGGGAATCAGCCCCAGCATTTT. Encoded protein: CSAGSGNQPQHF.

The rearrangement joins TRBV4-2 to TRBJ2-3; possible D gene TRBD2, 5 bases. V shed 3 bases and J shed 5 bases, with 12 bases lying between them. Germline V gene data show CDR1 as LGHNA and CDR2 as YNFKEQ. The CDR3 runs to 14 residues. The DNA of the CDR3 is TGTGCCAGCAGCCAGATGGATGGAGGAGATACGCAGTATTTT. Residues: CASSQMDGGDTQYF.

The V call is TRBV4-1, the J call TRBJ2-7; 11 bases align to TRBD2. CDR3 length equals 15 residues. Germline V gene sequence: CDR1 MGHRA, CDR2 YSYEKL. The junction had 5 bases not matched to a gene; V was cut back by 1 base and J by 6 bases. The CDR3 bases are TGCGCCAGCAGCCAAGTATTAACTAGCGGGAGCGAGCAGTACTTC. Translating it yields CASSQVLTSGSEQYF.

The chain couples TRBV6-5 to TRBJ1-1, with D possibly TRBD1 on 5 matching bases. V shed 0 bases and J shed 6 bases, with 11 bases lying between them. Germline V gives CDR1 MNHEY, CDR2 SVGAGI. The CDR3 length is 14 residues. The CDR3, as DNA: TGTGCCAGCAGTTACTCGAAAACAGGCGCTGAAGCTTTCTTT. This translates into CASSYSKTGAEAFF.

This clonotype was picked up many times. CDR3 DNA: TGTGCCAGCAGTGATACGGGACAAATGAACACTGAAGCTTTCTTT. Translation gives CASSDTGQMNTEAFF. The rearrangement uses TRBV6-1 and TRBJ1-1; TRBD1 is a possible D gene (6 bases). V shed 3 bases and J shed 0 bases, with 11 bases lying between them. CDR3 length: 15 residues. Germline-derived CDR1 and CDR2 are MNHNS and SASEGT.

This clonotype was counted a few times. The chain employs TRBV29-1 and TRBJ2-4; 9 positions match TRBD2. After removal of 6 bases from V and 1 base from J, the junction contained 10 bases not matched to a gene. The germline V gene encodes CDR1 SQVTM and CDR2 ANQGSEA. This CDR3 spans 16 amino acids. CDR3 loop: CSVQPLAGVAKNIQYF. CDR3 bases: TGCAGCGTCCAGCCCTTAGCGGGAGTGGCCAAAAACATTCAGTACTTC.

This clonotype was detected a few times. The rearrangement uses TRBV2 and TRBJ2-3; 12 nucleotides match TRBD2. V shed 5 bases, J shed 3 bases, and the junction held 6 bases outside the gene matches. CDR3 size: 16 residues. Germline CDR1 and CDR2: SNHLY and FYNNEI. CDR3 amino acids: CASSFLGLAGTDTQYF. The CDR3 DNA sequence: TGTGCCAGCAGTTTCCTAGGACTAGCGGGAACAGATACGCAGTATTTT.

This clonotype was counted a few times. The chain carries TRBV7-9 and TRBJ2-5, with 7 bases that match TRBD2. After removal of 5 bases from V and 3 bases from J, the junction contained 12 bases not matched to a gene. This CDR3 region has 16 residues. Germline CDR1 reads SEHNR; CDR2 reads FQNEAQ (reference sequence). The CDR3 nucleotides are TGTGCCAGCAGCCCCCATTTCGGGGCGGGAGAAGAGACCCAGTACTTC. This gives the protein CASSPHFGAGEETQYF. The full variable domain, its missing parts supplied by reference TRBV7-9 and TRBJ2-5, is DTGVSQNPRHKITKRGQNVTFRCDPISEHNRLYWYRQTLGQGPEFLTYFQNEAQLEKSRLLSDRFSAERPKGSFSTLEIQRTEQGDSAMYLCASSPHFGAGEETQYFGPGTRLLVL.

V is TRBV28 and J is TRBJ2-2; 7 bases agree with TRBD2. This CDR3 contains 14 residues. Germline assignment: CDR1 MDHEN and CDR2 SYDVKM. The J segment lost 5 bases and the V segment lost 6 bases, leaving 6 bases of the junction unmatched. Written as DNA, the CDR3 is TGTGCCAGCAGACAATCACTAGCGACCGGGGAGCTGTTTTTT. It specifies CASRQSLATGELFF.

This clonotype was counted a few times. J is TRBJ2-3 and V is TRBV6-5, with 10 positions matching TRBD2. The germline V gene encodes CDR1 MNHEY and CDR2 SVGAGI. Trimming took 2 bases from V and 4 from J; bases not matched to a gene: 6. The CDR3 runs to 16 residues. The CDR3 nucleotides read TGTGCCAGCAGTTACCACCCTAGCGGGAGACCAGATACGCAGTATTTT. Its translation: CASSYHPSGRPDTQYF.

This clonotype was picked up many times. This chain's CDR3 is CASSPSGQETQYF. The CDR3 DNA reads as TGTGCCAGCAGCCCCTCCGGCCAAGAGACCCAGTACTTC. The chain links TRBV6-1 to TRBJ2-5; D is undetermined. The length of the CDR3 is 13 residues. Germline values: CDR1 MNHNS, CDR2 SASEGT. V shed 6 bases and J shed 1 base, with 9 bases lying between them.